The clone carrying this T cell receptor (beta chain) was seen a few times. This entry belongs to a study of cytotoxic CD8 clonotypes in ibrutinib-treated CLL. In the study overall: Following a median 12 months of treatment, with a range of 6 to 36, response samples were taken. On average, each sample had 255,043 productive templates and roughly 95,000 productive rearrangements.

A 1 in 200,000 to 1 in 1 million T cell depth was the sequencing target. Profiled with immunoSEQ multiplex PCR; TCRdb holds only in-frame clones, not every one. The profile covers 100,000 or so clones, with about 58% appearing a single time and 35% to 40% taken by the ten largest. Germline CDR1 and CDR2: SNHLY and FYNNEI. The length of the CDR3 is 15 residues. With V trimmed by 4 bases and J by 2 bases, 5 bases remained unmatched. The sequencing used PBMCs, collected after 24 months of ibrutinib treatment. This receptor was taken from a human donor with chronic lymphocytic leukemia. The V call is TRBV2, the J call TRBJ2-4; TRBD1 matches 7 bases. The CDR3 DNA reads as TGTGCCAGCAGTGCAACAGGGGTAACCAAAAACATTCAGTACTTC. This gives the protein CASSATGVTKNIQYF.